The 2 T cell receptor beta chains below were found in one sample sequenced in a study of PD-L1 blockade in urothelial cancer. Repertoires were generated with immunoSEQ multiplex PCR, while TCRdb's copy carries only in-frame clones and drops some. The sample yields under 45,000 clones, about 79% seen once. This sample comprised PBMCs, obtained around atezolizumab (anti-PD-L1) treatment. The source is a man aged 55 to 70 with urothelial cancer.

V is TRBV2 and J is TRBJ2-1; 15 bases align to TRBD2. The CDR3 has 15 residues. V trimming: 6 bases; J trimming: 8 bases; junction bases outside the gene matches: 5. Germline V gene data show CDR1 as SNHLY and CDR2 as FYNNEI. For the CDR3, the DNA is TGTGCCAGCAGCGGGACTAGCGGGGGGCGGTATGAGCAGTTCTTC. Its translation: CASSGTSGGRYEQFF.

V is TRBV4-1 and J is TRBJ1-6, with a weak D call TRBD1 (6 bases). The germline V and J ends were trimmed by 2 bases and 0 bases, with 11 bases remaining between them. CDR1 and CDR2 from the germline V gene are MGHRA and YSYEKL. The CDR3 has 17 amino acids. The CDR3 loop is CASSQKQGRSYNSPLHF. CDR3 nucleotides: TGCGCCAGCAGCCAAAAACAGGGACGCTCCTATAATTCACCCCTCCACTTT.